The 25 T cell receptor beta chains below come from one sample, sequenced in a study of blood T cells in healthy people across ages. A sample-barcoded 5' primer and a J-beta primer mix were used in a second PCR of roughly 7 to 11 cycles. TCRdb ran MiXCR on the 5' RACE reads and lists one entry per CDR3 protein. The table includes 900,000 to 950,000 distinct CDR3 sequences, almost 30% detected once. Separately, the same data were catalogued under a study of T cells of mothers and their children.

The material sequenced was blood. The receptors come from a woman aged 40 to 50 in good health.

The chain has TRBV7-6 and TRBJ2-7; D could derive from TRBD1 or TRBD2 (5 bases each). The germline CDR1 and CDR2 sequences are SGHVS and FNYEAQ. V was cut by 1 base and J by 7 bases, with 11 bases left in between. The CDR3 has 13 amino acids. CDR3 coding DNA: TGTGCCAGCAGCTTAGTCGGGACGGCGGAGCAGTACTTC. This encodes CASSLVGTAEQYF.

This clonotype was recorded once. Just one base apart from a much larger clone, this may be a read error. The V call is TRBV9, the J call TRBJ2-1; the match to TRBD1 covers 7 bases. Trimming removed 0 bases from V and 10 bases from J; junction bases left unmatched: 10. CDR3 size: 15 residues. CDR1 is SGDLS and CDR2 is YYNGEE in the germline V gene. Here the CDR3 DNA reads TGTGCCAGCAGCGTAGGTCCCGGACAGGTGAGAGAGCAGTTCTTC. Amino acids: CASSVGPGQVREQFF.

This sequence joins TRBV6-1 and TRBJ1-1; D gene ambiguous. The germline V gene encodes CDR1 MNHNS and CDR2 SASEGT. The germline V and J ends were trimmed by 6 bases and 4 bases, with 18 bases remaining between them. This CDR3 has 15 amino acids. The CDR3 region has the DNA TGTGCCAGCAGGCGGTTAAGGGATAGTGGCACTGAAGCTTTCTTT. This gives the protein CASRRLRDSGTEAFF.

In this sample, this clonotype turned up many times. The V gene is TRBV18, the J gene TRBJ1-1, with TRBD1 as a possible D gene (6 bases). Per the germline V gene, CDR1 is KGHSH and CDR2 is LQKENI. V was cut by 4 bases and J by 8 bases, with 11 bases left in between. The CDR3 spans 12 residues. CDR3 nucleotide sequence: TGTGCCAGCTCACGAGACAGGATAGAAGCTTTCTTT. Its translation: CASSRDRIEAFF.

The J gene is TRBJ2-1, the V gene TRBV9; TRBD2 agrees at 9 bases. The CDR3 extends over 15 amino acids. Germline CDR1 SGDLS, CDR2 YYNGEE. Germline trimming cut 0 bases from V and 9 bases from J; bases unmatched to any gene: 7. CDR3 DNA: TGTGCCAGCAGCGTAGTGGGCGGGGGGGCCGGTGAGCAGTTCTTC. Its protein is CASSVVGGGAGEQFF.

On this clonotype itself: This could be a read error, since a much larger clone is one nucleotide away. J is TRBJ2-5 and V is TRBV7-3, with TRBD1 matching over 7 bases. The CDR3 spans 13 residues. CDR1 and CDR2 from the germline V gene are SGHTA and FQGTGA. The CDR3 reads CASSLTGVETRYF. The DNA for the CDR3 is TGTGCCAGCAGCCTCACAGGGGTCGAGACCCGGTACTTC.

This clonotype was recorded a few times. This chain joins TRBV5-6 and TRBJ2-1; no clear D. CDR1 and CDR2 from the germline V gene are SGHDT and YYEEEE. Trimming took 4 bases from V and 0 from J, leaving 17 bases between them. The CDR3 length is 17 residues. The CDR3 nucleotides read TGTGCCAGCAGCCCCGGTTTCGACGTCAGCTCCTACAATGAGCAGTTCTTC. Protein product: CASSPGFDVSSYNEQFF. The whole variable domain, remainder taken from reference TRBV5-6 and TRBJ2-1, is DAGVTQSPTHLIKTRGQQVTLRCSPKSGHDTVSWYQQALGQGPQFIFQYYEEEERQRGNFPDRFSGHQFPNYSSELNVNALLLGDSALYLCASSPGFDVSSYNEQFFGPGTRLTVL.

This clonotype turned up a few times. The chain couples TRBV6-5 to TRBJ1-1; 11 bases align to TRBD1. The CDR3 runs to 14 residues. Unmatched junction bases numbered 9, after V lost 6 bases and J lost 9 bases. Germline lookup yields CDR1 MNHEY and CDR2 SVGAGI. CDR3 in amino acids: CASSTGTGGMKAFF. The CDR3, as DNA: TGTGCCAGCAGCACCGGGACAGGGGGGATGAAAGCTTTCTTT.

This clonotype was seen more than once but under ten times. The chain is built from TRBV28 and TRBJ2-5; tentative D call: TRBD2 (6 bases). This CDR3 region has 16 residues. Trimming shortened V by 5 bases and J by 4 bases, and 20 bases separated the two germline ends. Per the germline V gene, CDR1 is MDHEN and CDR2 is SYDVKM. The CDR3 region is CASSPAPDPGGETQYF. CDR3 bases: TGTGCCAGCAGTCCCGCCCCGGACCCCGGGGGAGAGACCCAGTACTTC. Full variable domain (missing parts from reference TRBV28 and TRBJ2-5): DVKVTQSSRYLVKRTGEKVFLECVQDMDHENMFWYRQDPGLGLRLIYFSYDVKMKEKGDIPEGYSVSREKKERFSLILESASTNQTSMYLCASSPAPDPGGETQYFGPGTRLLVL.

At least ten counts were recorded for this clonotype. The chain joins TRBV6-2 or TRBV6-3 to TRBJ2-7; a weak D match, TRBD1 (6 bases). Germline loops: CDR1 MNHEY, CDR2 SVGEGT. V lost 7 bases and J lost 4, with 11 bases in between. CDR3 length: 12 amino acids. The CDR3 DNA reads TGTGCCAGCAAACAGGGTCCTTACGAGCAGTACTTC. This gives the protein CASKQGPYEQYF.

Of note for this clonotype: This could be a read error, since a much larger clone is one nucleotide away. This rearrangement joins TRBV7-2 to TRBJ2-1, with D possibly TRBD1 on 6 matching bases. Gene TRBJ2-7 matches the end of the DNA better, so the J call may be wrong. The germline gives CDR1 SGHTA, CDR2 FQGNSA. This CDR3 has 14 amino acids. The DNA of the CDR3 is TGTGCCAGCAGCAGGACAGTCTCCTACAATGAGCAGTACTTC. It is translated as CASSRTVSYNEQYF.

This sequence joins TRBV12-3 or TRBV12-4 and TRBJ1-1, with D maybe TRBD1 (5 bases). V lost 1 base, J lost 9 bases, and 15 bases lay in between. CDR3 length: 14 amino acids. CDR3 in DNA: TGTGCCAGCAGTTTAGGAGACAGCCGTCGCAAAGCTTTCTTT. Residues: CASSLGDSRRKAFF.

This clonotype was seen a single time. The V gene is TRBV28, the J gene TRBJ2-3; 9 bases align to TRBD1. V was pared by 5 bases and J by 0 bases, with 12 bases of the junction left unmatched. In germline, CDR1 is MDHEN, CDR2 SYDVKM. This CDR3 contains 18 residues. CDR3 DNA sequence: TGTGCCAGCAGTCACACCGGGACAGGGAGGAGGAGCACAGATACGCAGTATTTT. Translating gives CASSHTGTGRRSTDTQYF.

This clonotype occurred many times. V usage is TRBV9 and J usage is TRBJ2-1; D gene ambiguous. V lost 0 bases to trimming and J lost 4 bases, with 5 bases between them. CDR1 and CDR2 from the germline V gene are SGDLS and YYNGEE. The CDR3 extends over 13 amino acids. The CDR3 coding sequence is TGTGCCAGCAGCGTAGGACATTACAATGAGCAGTTCTTC. It yields the protein CASSVGHYNEQFF.

The rearrangement uses TRBV20-1 and TRBJ1-5, with D uncertain. The length of the CDR3 is 13 residues. Germline CDR1 is DFQATT and CDR2 is SNEGSKA (reference sequence). The CDR3 is CSLREGPYQPQHF. Here the CDR3 DNA reads TGCAGCCTCCGTGAAGGTCCTTATCAGCCCCAGCATTTT.

The chain links TRBV7-8 to TRBJ2-3, with D uncertain. V gave up 2 bases and J gave up 4 bases, with 13 bases separating them. Germline assignment: CDR1 SGHVS and CDR2 FQNEAQ. This CDR3 has 15 residues. CDR3 loop: CASSLRNGLSDTQYF. CDR3 nucleotides: TGTGCCAGCAGCTTAAGGAATGGATTGTCAGATACGCAGTATTTT.

This clonotype came up a few times. J is TRBJ2-7 and V is TRBV28; perhaps D is TRBD1 or TRBD2 (5 bases each). This CDR3 is built from 15 residues. Germline values: CDR1 MDHEN, CDR2 SYDVKM. V dropped 7 bases and J dropped 2 bases, with 18 bases sitting between them. CDR3 sequence (DNA): TGTGCCAGCATGGGTAGGGGAGTGGGAGCCTACGAGCAGTACTTC. It specifies CASMGRGVGAYEQYF.

At least ten counts were recorded for this clonotype. The chain couples TRBV5-1 to TRBJ2-5; D is perhaps TRBD1 (5 bases). Trimming pared 2 bases from V and 4 bases from J, leaving 12 bases between. The CDR3 extends over 14 amino acids. The germline gives CDR1 SGHRS, CDR2 YFSETQ. CDR3 residues: CASSFGATRETQYF. Written as DNA, the CDR3 is TGCGCCAGCAGCTTTGGGGCCACACGAGAGACCCAGTACTTC.

This clonotype was recorded a few times. The chain has TRBV7-2 and TRBJ1-2, with D possibly TRBD1 on 6 matching bases. The CDR3 consists of 15 residues. Germline V gives CDR1 SGHTA, CDR2 FQGNSA. V was pared by 1 base and J by 8 bases, with 17 bases between. The CDR3 here is CASSLGSGAFEGYTF. CDR3 DNA sequence: TGTGCCAGCAGCTTAGGATCGGGGGCATTTGAAGGCTACACCTTC.

The V gene is TRBV20-1, the J gene TRBJ2-1; TRBD2 matches at 14 bases. From germline, CDR1 is DFQATT and CDR2 SNEGSKA (reference sequence). V was pared by 6 bases and J by 9 bases, with 4 bases of the junction left unmatched. CDR3 length: 13 amino acids. The CDR3 region has the DNA TGCAGTGCGGGGACTAGCGGGAGCAGTGAGCAGTTCTTC. Protein product: CSAGTSGSSEQFF.

This clonotype was picked up many times. The chain has TRBV7-8 and TRBJ2-1; 7 nucleotides align to TRBD2. The junction had 7 bases not matched to a gene; V was cut back by 0 bases and J by 2 bases. The CDR3 runs 17 residues. CDR1 and CDR2 (germline): SGHVS, FQNEAQ. The CDR3: CASSLARRGRAYNEQFF. Written as DNA, the CDR3 is TGTGCCAGCAGCTTAGCCCGGCGAGGGAGGGCCTACAATGAGCAGTTCTTC.

This clonotype was recorded a few times. The chain joins TRBV9 to TRBJ2-4; a possible D gene is TRBD2 (6 bases). The CDR3 is made up of 15 amino acids. Per germline, CDR1 SGDLS and CDR2 YYNGEE. Trimming took off 1 base at V and 4 bases at J, with 12 bases between the two ends. The DNA of the CDR3 is TGTGCCAGCAGCGTAAGCGCAGGGACTAAAAACATTCAGTACTTC. This codes for CASSVSAGTKNIQYF. The full variable domain, its missing parts supplied by reference TRBV9 and TRBJ2-4, is DSGVTQTPKHLITATGQRVTLRCSPRSGDLSVYWYQQSLDQGLQFLIQYYNGEERAKGNILERFSAQQFPDLHSELNLSSLELGDSALYFCASSVSAGTKNIQYFGAGTRLSVL.

This clonotype has ten or more counts. The chain couples TRBV20-1 to TRBJ2-4; D is undetermined. Looked up from germline, CDR1 is DFQATT and CDR2 is SNEGSKA (reference sequence). The CDR3 sequence is 10 residues long. With 0 bases removed from V and 15 bases from J, the gap between germline ends came to 9 bases. The CDR3 here is CSARDGTPYF. The DNA of the CDR3 is TGCAGTGCTAGAGATGGAACCCCGTACTTC.

This clonotype was seen more than once but under ten times. At one boundary the junction diverges from the germline segment, which might be a read error. This chain joins TRBV15 and TRBJ2-2; D unresolved. This CDR3 region has 15 residues. CDR1 is LNHNV and CDR2 is YYDKDF in the germline V gene (reference sequence). The CDR3, as DNA: TGTGCCACCAGTAGAGATGGACCAAGGGCCGGGGAGCTGTTTTTT. Protein sequence: CATSRDGPRAGELFF. The full variable domain, with the rest looked up from reference TRBV15 and TRBJ2-2, is DAMVIQNPRYQVTQFGKPVTLSCSQTLNHNVMYWYQQKSSQAPKLLFHYYDKDFNNEADTPDNFQSRRPNTSFCFLDIRSPGLGDTAMYLCATSRDGPRAGELFFGEGSRLTVL.

The table lists this clonotype with many counts. This chain uses TRBV10-3 with TRBJ1-2; 10 nucleotides match TRBD1. The CDR3 has 12 amino acids. Trimming removed 9 bases from V and 8 bases from J; junction bases left unmatched: 6. The germline V gene encodes CDR1 ENHRY and CDR2 SYGVKD. The CDR3 nucleotides read TGTGCCATATCGGACAGGGGGGACGGCTACACCTTC. This gives the protein CAISDRGDGYTF.